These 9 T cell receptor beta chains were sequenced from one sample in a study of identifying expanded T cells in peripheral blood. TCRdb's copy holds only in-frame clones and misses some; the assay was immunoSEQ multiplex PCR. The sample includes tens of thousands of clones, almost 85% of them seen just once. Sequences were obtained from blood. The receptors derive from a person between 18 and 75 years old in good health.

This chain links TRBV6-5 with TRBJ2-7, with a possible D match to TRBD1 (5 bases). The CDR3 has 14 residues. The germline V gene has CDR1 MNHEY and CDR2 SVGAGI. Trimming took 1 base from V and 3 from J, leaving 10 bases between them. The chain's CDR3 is CASSYWGRSYEQYF. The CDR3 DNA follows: TGTGCCAGCAGTTACTGGGGCAGGAGCTACGAGCAGTACTTC.

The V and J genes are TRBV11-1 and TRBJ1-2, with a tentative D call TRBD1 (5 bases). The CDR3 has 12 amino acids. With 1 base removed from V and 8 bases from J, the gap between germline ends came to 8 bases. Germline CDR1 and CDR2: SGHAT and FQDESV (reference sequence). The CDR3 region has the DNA TGTGCCAGCAGCTTAGAATGGGGGGGCTACACCTTC. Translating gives CASSLEWGGYTF.

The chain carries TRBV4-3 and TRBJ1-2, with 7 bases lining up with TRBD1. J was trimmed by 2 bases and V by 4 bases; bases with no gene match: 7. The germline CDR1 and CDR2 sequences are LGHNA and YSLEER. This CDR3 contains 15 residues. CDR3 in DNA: TGCGCCAGCAGCCCACAGGGGACGGGGAACTATGGCTACACCTTC. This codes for CASSPQGTGNYGYTF.

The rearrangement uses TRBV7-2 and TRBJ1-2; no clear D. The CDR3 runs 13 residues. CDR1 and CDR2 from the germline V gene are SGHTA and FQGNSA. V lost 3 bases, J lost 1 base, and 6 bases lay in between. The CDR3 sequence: CASSLGVNYGYTF. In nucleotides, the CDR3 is TGTGCCAGCAGCTTGGGAGTTAACTATGGCTACACCTTC.

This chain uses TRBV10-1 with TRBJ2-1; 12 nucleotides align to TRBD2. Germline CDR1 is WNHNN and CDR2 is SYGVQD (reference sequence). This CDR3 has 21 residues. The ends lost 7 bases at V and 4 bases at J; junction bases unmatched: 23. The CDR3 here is CASTAGQVWSSGRAWYNEQFF. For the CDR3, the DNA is TGCGCCAGCACCGCGGGACAGGTTTGGTCTAGCGGGAGGGCCTGGTACAATGAGCAGTTCTTC.

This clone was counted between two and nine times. This chain's CDR3 is CATAGTSYEQYF. The CDR3, as DNA: TGTGCCACCGCCGGGACATCCTACGAGCAGTACTTC. V usage is TRBV10-3 and J usage is TRBJ2-7; D perhaps matches TRBD1 (6 bases). The CDR3 has 12 residues. Germline assignment: CDR1 ENHRY and CDR2 SYGVKD. V lost 10 bases to trimming and J lost 1 base, with 11 bases between them.

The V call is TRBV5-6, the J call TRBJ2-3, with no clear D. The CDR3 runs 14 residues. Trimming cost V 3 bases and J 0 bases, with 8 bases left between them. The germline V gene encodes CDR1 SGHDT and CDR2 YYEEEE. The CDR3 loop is CASSSVDSTDTQYF. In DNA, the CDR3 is TGTGCCAGCAGCTCGGTAGATAGCACAGATACGCAGTATTTT.

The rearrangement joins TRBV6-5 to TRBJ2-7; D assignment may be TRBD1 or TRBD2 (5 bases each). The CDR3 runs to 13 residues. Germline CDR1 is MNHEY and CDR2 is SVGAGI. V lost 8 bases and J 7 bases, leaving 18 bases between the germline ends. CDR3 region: CASWGSRWREQYF. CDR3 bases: TGTGCCAGCTGGGGCTCGCGTTGGAGGGAGCAGTACTTC.

As DNA, the CDR3 is TGTGCCACCAGCAGAGAATTAGGTTATGCCTACGAGCAGTACTTC. This translates into CATSRELGYAYEQYF. This chain joins TRBV15 and TRBJ2-7; D ambiguous. Germline CDR1 reads LNHNV; CDR2 reads YYDKDF (reference sequence). The CDR3 runs 15 residues. Trimming pared 0 bases from V and 2 bases from J, leaving 11 bases between.